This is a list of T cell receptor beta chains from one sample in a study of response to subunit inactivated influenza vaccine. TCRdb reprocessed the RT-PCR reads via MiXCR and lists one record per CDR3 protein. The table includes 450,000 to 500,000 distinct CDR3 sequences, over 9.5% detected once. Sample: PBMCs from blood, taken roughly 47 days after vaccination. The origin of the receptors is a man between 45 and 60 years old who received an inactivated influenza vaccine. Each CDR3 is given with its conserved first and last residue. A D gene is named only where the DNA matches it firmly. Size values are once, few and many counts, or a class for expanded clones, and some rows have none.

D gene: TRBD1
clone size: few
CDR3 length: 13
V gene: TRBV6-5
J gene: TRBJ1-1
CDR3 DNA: TGTGCCAGCAGTTACGGACAGGGATGGGAAGCTTTCTTT
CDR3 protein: CASSYGQGWEAFF

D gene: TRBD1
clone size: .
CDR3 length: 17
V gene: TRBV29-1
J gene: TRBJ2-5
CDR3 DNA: TGCAGCGTCCATGGGGACAGGGTCCTAAGGTTAAAAGAGACCCAGTACTTC
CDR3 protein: CSVHGDRVLRLKETQYF

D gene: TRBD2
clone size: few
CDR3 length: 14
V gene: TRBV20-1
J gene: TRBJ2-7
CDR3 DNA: TGCAGTGCTAGAGTTAGTGGGGGGGTAGGCGAGCAGTACTTC
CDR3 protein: CSARVSGGVGEQYF

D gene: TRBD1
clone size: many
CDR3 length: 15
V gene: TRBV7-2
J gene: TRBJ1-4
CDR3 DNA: TGTGCCAGCAGCCAGGGACAGGGGGGAGGGGAAAAACTGTTTTTT
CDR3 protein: CASSQGQGGGEKLFF

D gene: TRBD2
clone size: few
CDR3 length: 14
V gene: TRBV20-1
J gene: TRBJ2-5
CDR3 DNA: TGCAGTGCAATTAGCGGGGGGATGTGGGAGACCCAGTACTTC
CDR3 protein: CSAISGGMWETQYF

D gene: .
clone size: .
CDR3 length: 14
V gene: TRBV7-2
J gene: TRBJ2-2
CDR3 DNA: TGTGCCAGCAGCTTAGTTACAGCGGCCGGGGAGCTGTTTTTT
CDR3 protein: CASSLVTAAGELFF

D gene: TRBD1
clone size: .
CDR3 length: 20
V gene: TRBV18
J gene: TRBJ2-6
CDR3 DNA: TGTGCCAGCTCACCATACCTCGGGCGACAGGGATGGGGTGGGGCCAACGTCCTGACTTTC
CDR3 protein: CASSPYLGRQGWGGANVLTF

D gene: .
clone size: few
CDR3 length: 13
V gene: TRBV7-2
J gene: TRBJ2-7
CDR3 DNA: TGTGCCAGCAGCGTAGACAGGATTCGCGAGCAGTACTTC
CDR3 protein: CASSVDRIREQYF

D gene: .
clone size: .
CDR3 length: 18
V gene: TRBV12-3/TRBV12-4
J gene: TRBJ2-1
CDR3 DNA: TGTGGCAGCAGTTTACTTTCCCTGGCGGGTACTTTGGGGAATGAGCAGTTCTTC
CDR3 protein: CGSSLLSLAGTLGNEQFF

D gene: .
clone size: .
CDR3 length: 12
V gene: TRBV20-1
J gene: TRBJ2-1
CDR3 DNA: TGCAGTGCTAGAGATGGGGCACCGGATCAGTTCTTC
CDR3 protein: CSARDGAPDQFF

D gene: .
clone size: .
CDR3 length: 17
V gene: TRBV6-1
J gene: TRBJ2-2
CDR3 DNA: TGTGCCAGCTCCGACCCCCGGGAGTTAAAGCACACCGGGGAGCTGTTTTTT
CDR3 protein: CASSDPRELKHTGELFF

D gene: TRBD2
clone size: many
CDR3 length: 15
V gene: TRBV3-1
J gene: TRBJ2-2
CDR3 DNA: TGTGCCAGCAGCCGAGGCGGGAGCCGCACCGGGGAGCTGTTTTTT
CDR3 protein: CASSRGGSRTGELFF

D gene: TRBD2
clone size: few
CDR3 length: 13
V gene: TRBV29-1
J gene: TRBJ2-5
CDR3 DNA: TGCAGCGCCGCTAGCGGAGCCCAAGAGACCCAGTACTTC
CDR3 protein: CSAASGAQETQYF

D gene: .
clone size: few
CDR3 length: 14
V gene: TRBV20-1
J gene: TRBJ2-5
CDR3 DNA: TGCAGTGCTAGAGGATGGGGGTCCGTAGAGACCCAGTACTTC
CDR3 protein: CSARGWGSVETQYF

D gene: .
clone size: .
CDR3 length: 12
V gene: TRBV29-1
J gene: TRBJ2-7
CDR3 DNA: TGCAGCGTTTTAGGGAGCCGTTACGAGCAGTACTTC
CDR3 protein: CSVLGSRYEQYF

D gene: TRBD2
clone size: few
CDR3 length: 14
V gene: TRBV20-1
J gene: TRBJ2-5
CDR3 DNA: TGCAGTGCTAGGACACTAGCGGCCCAAGAGACCCAGTACTTC
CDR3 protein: CSARTLAAQETQYF

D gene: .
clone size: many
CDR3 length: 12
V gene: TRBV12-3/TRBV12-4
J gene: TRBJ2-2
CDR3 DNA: TGTGCCAGCAGTCCTTGGCCCGGGGAGCTGTTTTTT
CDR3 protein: CASSPWPGELFF

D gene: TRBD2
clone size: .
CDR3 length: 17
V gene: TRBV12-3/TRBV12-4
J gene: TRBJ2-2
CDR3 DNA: TGTGCCAGCAGAAAGACCGGGACTAGCGGCTACACCGGGGAGCTGTTTTTT
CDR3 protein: CASRKTGTSGYTGELFF

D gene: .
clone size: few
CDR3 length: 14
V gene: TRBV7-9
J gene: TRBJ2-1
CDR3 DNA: TGTGCCAGCACCCTGGGGGGCAAAATCAATGAGCAGTTCTTC
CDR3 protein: CASTLGGKINEQFF

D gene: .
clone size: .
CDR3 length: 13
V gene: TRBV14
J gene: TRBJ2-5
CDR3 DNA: TGTGCCAGCAGCCAAGTAATCCAAGAGACCCAGTACTTC
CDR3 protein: CASSQVIQETQYF

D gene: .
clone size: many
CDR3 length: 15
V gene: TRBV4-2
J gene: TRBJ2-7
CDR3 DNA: TGTGCCAGCAGCCAAGGACAGGTTTACACCTACGAGCAGTACTTC
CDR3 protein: CASSQGQVYTYEQYF

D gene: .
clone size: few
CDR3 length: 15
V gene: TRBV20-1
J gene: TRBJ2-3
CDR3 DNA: TGCAGTGCTAGAGCACTCGGGGTCGGCACAGATACGCAGTATTTT
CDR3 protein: CSARALGVGTDTQYF

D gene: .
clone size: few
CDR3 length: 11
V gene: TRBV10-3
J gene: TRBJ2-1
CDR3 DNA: TGTGCCATCAGCGGACAGAATGAGCAGTTCTTC
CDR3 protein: CAISGQNEQFF

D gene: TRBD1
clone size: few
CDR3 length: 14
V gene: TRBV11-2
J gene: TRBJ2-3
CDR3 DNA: TGTGCCAGCAGCTACAGGACAGGGGAAGATACGCAGTATTTT
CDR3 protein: CASSYRTGEDTQYF

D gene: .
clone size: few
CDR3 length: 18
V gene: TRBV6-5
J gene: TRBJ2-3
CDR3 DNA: TGTGCCAGCAGTTACTCTTGGTCCGCAGGGGCGATCACAGATACGCAGTATTTT
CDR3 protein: CASSYSWSAGAITDTQYF

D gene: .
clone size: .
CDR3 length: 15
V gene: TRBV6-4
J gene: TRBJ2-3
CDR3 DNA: TGTGCCAGCAGTTCTGACGGGGACGACACAGATACGCAGTATTTT
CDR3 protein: CASSSDGDDTDTQYF

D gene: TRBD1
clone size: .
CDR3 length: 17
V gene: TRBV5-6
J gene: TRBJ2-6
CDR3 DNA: TGTGCCAGCAGCTGGGGGACAGTTTTCTCTGGGGCCAACGTCCTGACTTTC
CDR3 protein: CASSWGTVFSGANVLTF

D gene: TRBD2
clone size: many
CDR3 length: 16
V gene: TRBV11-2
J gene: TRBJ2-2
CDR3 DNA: TGTGCCAGCAGCCCCGCGGGGGGGATTAACACCGGGGAGCTGTTTTTT
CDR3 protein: CASSPAGGINTGELFF

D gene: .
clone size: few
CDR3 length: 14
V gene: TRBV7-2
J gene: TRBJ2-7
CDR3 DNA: TGTGCCAGCAGCAGGACTCCTCCCGGGTTCGAGCAGTACTTC
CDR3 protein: CASSRTPPGFEQYF

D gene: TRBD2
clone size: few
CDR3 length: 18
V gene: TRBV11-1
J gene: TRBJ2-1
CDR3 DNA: TGTGCCAGCAGCTTTGCTTTAGTCCCTAGCGGGTATAACAATGAGCAGTTCTTC
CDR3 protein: CASSFALVPSGYNNEQFF

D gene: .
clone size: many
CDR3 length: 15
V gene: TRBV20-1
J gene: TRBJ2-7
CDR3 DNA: TGCAGTGCTCCCCGGGGGGCTAGCTGGCGGGGGGAGCAGTACTTC
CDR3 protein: CSAPRGASWRGEQYF

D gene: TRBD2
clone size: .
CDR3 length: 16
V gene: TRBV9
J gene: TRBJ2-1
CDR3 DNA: TGTGCCAGCAGCCCAGCCCCCCAAGCGGGGAATGGTGAGCAGTTCTTC
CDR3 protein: CASSPAPQAGNGEQFF

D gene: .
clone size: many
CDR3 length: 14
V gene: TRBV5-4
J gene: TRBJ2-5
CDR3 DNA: TGTGCCAGCAGCTTGGCCGGGGTGGGGGAGACCCAGTACTTC
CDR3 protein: CASSLAGVGETQYF

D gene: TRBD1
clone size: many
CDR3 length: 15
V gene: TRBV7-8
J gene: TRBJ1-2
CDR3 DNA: TGTGCCAGCAACCGACAGGGGCGAGCTAACTATGGCTACACCTTC
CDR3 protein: CASNRQGRANYGYTF

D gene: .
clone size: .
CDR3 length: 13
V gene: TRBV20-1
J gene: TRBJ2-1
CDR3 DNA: TGCAGTGCTAGAGCCCCGGGGTACAATGAGCAGTTCTTC
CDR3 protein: CSARAPGYNEQFF

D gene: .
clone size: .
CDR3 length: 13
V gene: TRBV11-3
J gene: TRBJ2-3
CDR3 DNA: TGTGCCAGCAGCTCCGGGGCAGGCGATACGCAGTATTTT
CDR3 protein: CASSSGAGDTQYF

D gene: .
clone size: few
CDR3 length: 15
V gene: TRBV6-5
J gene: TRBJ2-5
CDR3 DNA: TGTGCCAGCAGTTACTCGCCCTCGGGGCTAGAGACCCAGTACTTC
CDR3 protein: CASSYSPSGLETQYF

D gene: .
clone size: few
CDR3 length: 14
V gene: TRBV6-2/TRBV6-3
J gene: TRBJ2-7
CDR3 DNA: TGTGCCAGCAGCCGACAGGACGGCTGGTACGAGCAGTACTTC
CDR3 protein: CASSRQDGWYEQYF

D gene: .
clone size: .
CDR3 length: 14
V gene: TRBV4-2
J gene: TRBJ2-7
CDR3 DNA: TGTGCCAGCAGCCAAGTGGGCAACTCCTACGAGCAGTACTTC
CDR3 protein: CASSQVGNSYEQYF

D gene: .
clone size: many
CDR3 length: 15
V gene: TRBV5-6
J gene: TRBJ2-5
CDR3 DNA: TGTGCCAGCAGCTTGGTTCGCGGGACGGAAGAGACCCAGTACTTC
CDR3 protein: CASSLVRGTEETQYF

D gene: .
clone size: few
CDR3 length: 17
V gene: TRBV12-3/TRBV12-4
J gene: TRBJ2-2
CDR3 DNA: TGTGCCAGCAGTTGGGGGAGCCTCGGGGAGGACACCGGGGAGCTGTTTTTT
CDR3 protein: CASSWGSLGEDTGELFF

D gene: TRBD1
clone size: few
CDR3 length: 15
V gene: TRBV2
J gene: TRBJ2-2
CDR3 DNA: TGTGCCAGCACCCCGGGACAGGGTCGGACCGGGGAGCTGTTTTTT
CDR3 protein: CASTPGQGRTGELFF

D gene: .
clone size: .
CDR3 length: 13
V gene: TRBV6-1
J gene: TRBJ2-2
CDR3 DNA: TGTGCCAGCAGTGAAGGGACGGCCAGGGAGCTGTTTTTT
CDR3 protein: CASSEGTARELFF

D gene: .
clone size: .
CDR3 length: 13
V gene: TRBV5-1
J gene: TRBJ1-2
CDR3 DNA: TGCGCCAGCAGGACCGGGACCAAGAACCCCTACACCTTC
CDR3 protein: CASRTGTKNPYTF

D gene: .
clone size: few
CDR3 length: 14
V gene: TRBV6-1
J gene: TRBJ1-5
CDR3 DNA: TGTGCCAGCAGCACCCCACTGGCGGGTCAGCCCCAGCATTTT
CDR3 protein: CASSTPLAGQPQHF

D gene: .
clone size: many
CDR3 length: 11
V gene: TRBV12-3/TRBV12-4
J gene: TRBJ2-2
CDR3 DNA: TGTGCCACAGGCGACACCGGGGAGCTGTTTTTT
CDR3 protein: CATGDTGELFF